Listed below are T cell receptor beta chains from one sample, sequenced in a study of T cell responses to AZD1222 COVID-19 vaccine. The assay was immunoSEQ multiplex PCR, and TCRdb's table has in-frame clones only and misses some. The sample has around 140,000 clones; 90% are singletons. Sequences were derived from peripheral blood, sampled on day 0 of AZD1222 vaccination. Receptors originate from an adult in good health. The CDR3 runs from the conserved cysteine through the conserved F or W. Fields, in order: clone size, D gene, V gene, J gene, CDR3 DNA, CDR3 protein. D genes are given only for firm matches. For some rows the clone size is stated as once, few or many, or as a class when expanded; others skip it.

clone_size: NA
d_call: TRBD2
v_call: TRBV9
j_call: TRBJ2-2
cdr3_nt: TGTGCCAGCAGCGTAGATGTGGGAGGGCAGTCCGGGGAGCTGTTTTTT
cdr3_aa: CASSVDVGGQSGELFF

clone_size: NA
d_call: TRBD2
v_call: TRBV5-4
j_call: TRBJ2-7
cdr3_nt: TGTGCCAGCAAAAAAGGGACTAGCGGGAGCAATGTGGTACGCGAGCAGTACTTC
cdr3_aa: CASKKGTSGSNVVREQYF

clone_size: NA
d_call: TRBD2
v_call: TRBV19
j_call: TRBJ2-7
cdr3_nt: TGTGCCAGTGGACTAGCGGGAGATAGGCAGTACTTC
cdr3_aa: CASGLAGDRQYF

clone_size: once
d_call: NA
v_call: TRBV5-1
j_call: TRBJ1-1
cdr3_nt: TGCGCCAGCAGCTTGGTCTCAGGCACTGAAGCTTTCTTT
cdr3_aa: CASSLVSGTEAFF

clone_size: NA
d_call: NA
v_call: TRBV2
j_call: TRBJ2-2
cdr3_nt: TGTGCCAGCAGTGGGGGGACCTCAACCGGGGAGCTGTTTTTT
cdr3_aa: CASSGGTSTGELFF

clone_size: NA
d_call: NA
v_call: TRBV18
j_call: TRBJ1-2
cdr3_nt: TGTGCCAGCTCACCAGACGGTAACTATGGCTACACCTTC
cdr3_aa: CASSPDGNYGYTF

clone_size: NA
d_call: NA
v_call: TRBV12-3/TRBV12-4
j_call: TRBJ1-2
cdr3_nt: TGTGCCAGCAGTTTAGTAGGCAGCCATGGCTACACCTTC
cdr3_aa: CASSLVGSHGYTF

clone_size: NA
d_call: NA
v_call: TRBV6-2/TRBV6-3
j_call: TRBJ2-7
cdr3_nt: TGTGCCAGCAGTTACTCGAGTGCCAGTTACTACGAGCAGTACTTC
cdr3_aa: CASSYSSASYYEQYF

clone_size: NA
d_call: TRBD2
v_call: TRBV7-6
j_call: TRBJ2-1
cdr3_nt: TGTGCTTGTAGCGGGAGAAGTCGGCGAGGCTCCTACAATGAGCAGTTCTTC
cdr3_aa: CACSGRSRRGSYNEQFF

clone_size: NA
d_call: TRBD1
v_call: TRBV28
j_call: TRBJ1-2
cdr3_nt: TGTGCCAGCAGTTTTGGTCAGGGGGCGATAAGGAACTATGGCTACACCTTC
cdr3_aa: CASSFGQGAIRNYGYTF

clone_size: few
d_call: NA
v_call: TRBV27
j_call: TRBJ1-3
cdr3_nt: TGTGCCAGCAGTTTAGGGAGGTCCTCTGGAAACACCATATATTTT
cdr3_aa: CASSLGRSSGNTIYF

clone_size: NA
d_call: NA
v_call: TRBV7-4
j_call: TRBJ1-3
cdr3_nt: TGTGCCAGCAGCCGCAGCCGTGCTGGAAACACCATATATTTT
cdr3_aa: CASSRSRAGNTIYF

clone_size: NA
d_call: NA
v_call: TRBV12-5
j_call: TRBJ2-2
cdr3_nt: TGTGCTAGTGCCTTGAACACCGGGGAGCTGTTTTTT
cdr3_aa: CASALNTGELFF

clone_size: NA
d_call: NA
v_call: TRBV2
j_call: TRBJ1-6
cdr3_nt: TGTGCCAGCAGTGAGATTAGCTCCTATAATTCACCCCTCCACTTT
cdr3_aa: CASSEISSYNSPLHF

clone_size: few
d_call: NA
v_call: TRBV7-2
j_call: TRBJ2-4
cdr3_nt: TGTGCCAGCAGCTTAGGGGGGTGGCAGTCAGGGAACATTCAGTACTTC
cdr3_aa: CASSLGGWQSGNIQYF

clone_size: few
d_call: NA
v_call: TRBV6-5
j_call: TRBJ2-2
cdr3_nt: TGTGCCGTGGGGACTCGGAGCACCGGGGAGCTGTTTTTT
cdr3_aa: CAVGTRSTGELFF